Listed here are 29 T cell receptor beta chains from one sample, sequenced in a study of cytomegalovirus exposure and HLA in healthy donors. PCR primers comprised 60 Vbeta and 13 Jbeta primers. Produced via immunoSEQ multiplex PCR; TCRdb's table is partial and in-frame only. Among approximately 160,000 clones listed, about four fifths were seen once. Sequenced: PBMCs. These receptors were taken from a woman in her forties or fifties in good health and CMV-seropositive.

The chain has TRBV5-6 and TRBJ2-7, with D possibly being TRBD1 (6 bases). This CDR3 comprises 14 residues. Germline CDR1 and CDR2: SGHDT and YYEEEE. Trimming removed 4 bases at V and 1 base at J, with 12 bases between. The CDR3 sequence: CASSRGTGSYEQYF. The CDR3 DNA sequence: TGTGCCAGCAGCCGAGGTACAGGGTCCTACGAGCAGTACTTC.

This chain links TRBV4-2 with TRBJ2-1; TRBD2 aligns across 13 bases. The trim removed 4 bases at V and 5 bases at J, leaving 11 bases unmatched. CDR3 length equals 18 residues. Germline loops: CDR1 LGHNA, CDR2 YNFKEQ. This CDR3 is CASSRTGTSGTVHNEQFF. CDR3 nucleotide sequence: TGTGCCAGCAGCCGAACCGGGACTAGCGGGACAGTTCACAATGAGCAGTTCTTC.

This clone appeared once. The chain combines TRBV5-1 with TRBJ1-2, with 9 bases fitting TRBD1. CDR3 size: 15 residues. In germline, CDR1 is SGHRS, CDR2 YFSETQ. Losses at the gene ends were 0 bases for V and 9 bases for J; bases not matched to a gene: 9. The CDR3 DNA is TGCGCCAGCAGCTTGGCCGGACAGGGGAGTTCTAGCTACACCTTC. It is translated as CASSLAGQGSSSYTF. The full variable domain, completed using reference TRBV5-1 and TRBJ1-2, is KAGVTQTPRYLIKTRGQQVTLSCSPISGHRSVSWYQQTPGQGLQFLFEYFSETQRNKGNFPGRFSGRQFSNSRSEMNVSTLELGDSALYLCASSLAGQGSSSYTFGSGTRLTVV.

The gene calls are TRBV30 and TRBJ2-1, with a possible D match to TRBD2 (6 bases). CDR3 length: 14 residues. Trimming cost V 3 bases and J 1 base, with 10 bases left between them. The germline V gene encodes CDR1 GTSNPN and CDR2 SVGIG (reference sequence). The CDR3 nucleotides read TGTGCCTGGAGACTAGCTGGGTCCTACAATGAGCAGTTCTTC. This encodes CAWRLAGSYNEQFF.

The chain recombines TRBV7-2 with TRBJ2-5; the D gene is possibly TRBD2 (5 bases). Trimming left V 1 base short and J 5 bases short, with 11 bases between. The CDR3 totals 14 residues. Germline CDR1 reads SGHTA; CDR2 reads FQGNSA. CDR3 in amino acids: CASSLGGHEETQYF. The CDR3 DNA follows: TGTGCCAGCAGCTTAGGAGGGCACGAGGAGACCCAGTACTTC.

V usage is TRBV5-1 and J usage is TRBJ2-5; possible D gene TRBD2, 6 bases. The CDR3 spans 14 residues. CDR1 is SGHRS and CDR2 is YFSETQ in the germline V gene. Trimming removed 2 bases at V and 5 bases at J, with 13 bases between. The CDR3 DNA follows: TGCGCCAGCAGCTTTCAGGCAGGGAGGGAGACCCAGTACTTC. Protein: CASSFQAGRETQYF.

The genes are TRBV6-5 and TRBJ1-4; a weak D match, TRBD1 (6 bases). This CDR3 has 12 residues. Trimming removed 5 bases at V and 8 bases at J, with 9 bases between. CDR1 is MNHEY, CDR2 SVGAGI, per germline. The CDR3 DNA follows: TGTGCCAGCAGTCCCCAGGGGGAAAAACTGTTTTTT. Protein sequence: CASSPQGEKLFF.

The table lists this clone with a few counts. Other DNA sequences in the same sample also yield this CDR3. This chain uses TRBV7-2 with TRBJ1-1; D is unclear. Trimming cost V 5 bases and J 1 base, with 8 bases left between them. The CDR3 is 13 residues long. Germline V gene lookup returns CDR1 SGHTA and CDR2 FQGNSA. The CDR3 DNA follows: TGTGCCAGCAGCCTGGGCCGGAACACTGAAGCTTTCTTT. Translation: CASSLGRNTEAFF.

The CDR3: CASSFLAGSNTEAFF. DNA of the CDR3: TGTGCCAGCAGCTTCTTGGCGGGCTCCAACACTGAAGCTTTCTTT. The chain recombines TRBV9 with TRBJ1-1; D remains ambiguous. The CDR3 consists of 15 residues. V was pared by 4 bases and J by 2 bases, with 15 bases between. The germline gives CDR1 SGDLS, CDR2 YYNGEE.

This chain joins TRBV19 and TRBJ1-5, with 7 bases lining up with TRBD1. J was trimmed by 2 bases and V by 9 bases; bases with no gene match: 10. Germline V gives CDR1 LNHDA, CDR2 SQIVND (reference sequence). The CDR3 contains 15 residues. The CDR3 region is CASGPGGLGNQPQHF. Here the CDR3 DNA reads TGTGCCAGCGGACCAGGGGGGCTGGGCAATCAGCCCCAGCATTTT.

The chain links TRBV29-1 to TRBJ2-7, with TRBD1 matching 8 bases. There are 16 residues in the CDR3. CDR1 is SQVTM and CDR2 is ANQGSEA in the germline V gene. V trimming: 6 bases; J trimming: 5 bases; junction bases outside the gene matches: 18. CDR3 sequence (DNA): TGCAGCGTGGATGAGGGGTTAGGACAGGGACCTGACGAGCAGTACTTC. The encoded protein is CSVDEGLGQGPDEQYF.

The chain recombines TRBV5-6 with TRBJ1-1, with D maybe TRBD1 (5 bases). V lost 3 bases to trimming and J lost 0 bases, with 12 bases between them. Germline values: CDR1 SGHDT, CDR2 YYEEEE. The CDR3 length is 15 residues. Written as DNA, the CDR3 is TGTGCCAGCAGCTCTGGGGCGGTTCTGAACACTGAAGCTTTCTTT. It translates to CASSSGAVLNTEAFF. The full variable domain, completed using reference TRBV5-6 and TRBJ1-1, is DAGVTQSPTHLIKTRGQQVTLRCSPKSGHDTVSWYQQALGQGPQFIFQYYEEEERQRGNFPDRFSGHQFPNYSSELNVNALLLGDSALYLCASSSGAVLNTEAFFGQGTRLTVV.

The genes are TRBV10-3 and TRBJ1-1; D is possibly TRBD1 (6 bases). CDR1 and CDR2 (germline): ENHRY, SYGVKD. Trimming took 10 bases from V and 4 from J, leaving 13 bases between them. The CDR3 consists of 12 residues. The CDR3 reads CATQGLTTEAFF. The CDR3 bases are TGTGCCACACAGGGCCTCACCACTGAAGCTTTCTTT.

V and J are TRBV27 and TRBJ2-5; no reliable D call. Between the trimmed V and J ends, which lost 0 bases and 4 bases, there was a span of 3 bases. The CDR3 loop spans 12 amino acids. Germline V gene sequence: CDR1 MNHEY, CDR2 SMNVEV (reference sequence). CDR3 loop: CASSLSGETQYF. For the CDR3, the DNA is TGTGCCAGCAGTTTATCCGGAGAGACCCAGTACTTC.

The rearrangement links TRBV5-6 to TRBJ2-5, with TRBD1 matching over 11 bases. Judging by the DNA end, TRBJ2-7 fits better; the J call may be wrong. Germline values: CDR1 SGHDT, CDR2 YYEEEE. The CDR3 extends over 16 amino acids. CDR3 nucleotides: TGTGCCAGCAGCTACACCAACCGGGACAGGGGGTACGAGCAGTACTTC. Translating it yields CASSYTNRDRGYEQYF.

CDR3: CASSPEVNYGYTF. The CDR3 region has the DNA TGTGCCAGCTCTCCGGAGGTGAACTATGGCTACACCTTC. V and J are TRBV18 and TRBJ1-2; D not certain. Trimming shortened V by 6 bases and J by 2 bases, and 10 bases separated the two germline ends. Germline V lookup: CDR1 KGHSH, CDR2 LQKENI. This CDR3 spans 13 amino acids.

The gene calls are TRBV7-2 and TRBJ2-6, with D maybe TRBD2 (6 bases). There are 15 residues in the CDR3. Trimming took 5 bases from V and 0 from J, leaving 8 bases between them. Germline loops: CDR1 SGHTA, CDR2 FQGNSA. The chain's CDR3 is CASSRGFSGANVLTF. The DNA for the CDR3 is TGTGCCAGCAGCCGGGGGTTCTCTGGGGCCAACGTCCTGACTTTC. Drawing the rest from reference TRBV7-2 and TRBJ2-6, the complete variable domain is GAGVSQSPSNKVTEKGKDVELRCDPISGHTALYWYRQSLGQGLEFLIYFQGNSAPDKSGLPSDRFSAERTGGSVSTLTIQRTQQEDSAVYLCASSRGFSGANVLTFGAGSRLTVL.

The chain has TRBV7-3 and TRBJ2-2; tentative D call: TRBD1 (6 bases). Trimming cost V 0 bases and J 5 bases, with 16 bases left between them. This CDR3 has 17 residues. CDR1 and CDR2 from the germline V gene are SGHTA and FQGTGA. CDR3 bases: TGTGCCAGCAGCTTAACGAGGTGGCAGGGGAGTACCGGGGAGCTGTTTTTT. Encoded protein: CASSLTRWQGSTGELFF.

The chain joins TRBV19 to TRBJ2-5, with 7 positions matching TRBD2. V was clipped by 5 bases and J by 4 bases; unmatched bases: 7. This CDR3 has 14 residues. CDR1 is LNHDA and CDR2 is SQIVND in the germline V gene (reference sequence). CDR3 DNA: TGTGCCAGTAGTTTACGGGGCGGGGGAGAGACCCAGTACTTC. Its translation is CASSLRGGGETQYF.

The chain couples TRBV18 to TRBJ1-1, with D perhaps TRBD1 (6 bases). This CDR3 has 14 residues. Germline values: CDR1 KGHSH, CDR2 LQKENI. V was cut by 6 bases and J by 6 bases, with 17 bases left in between. The CDR3 DNA reads as TGTGCCAGCTCGAACCGCGGCAGGGGACCTGAAGCTTTCTTT. This translates into CASSNRGRGPEAFF.

Points on this clone: At one of its ends the junction is not consistent with the germline gene, which may arise from a read error. This rearrangement joins TRBV7-9 to TRBJ1-2; 9 nucleotides agree with TRBD1. Germline CDR1 reads SEHNR; CDR2 reads FQNEAQ (reference sequence). The CDR3 sequence is 18 residues long. CDR3 in DNA: TGTTCCAGCAGCTCCAAGGCTTTGACAGGGGGAGGGGGGTATGGCTACACCTTC. Residues: CSSSSKALTGGGGYGYTF.

This clone has a handful of counts. The rearrangement links TRBV29-1 to TRBJ2-3, with 10 bases matching TRBD2. J was trimmed by 2 bases and V by 7 bases; bases with no gene match: 6. The CDR3 sequence is 14 residues long. CDR1 is SQVTM and CDR2 is ANQGSEA in the germline V gene. CDR3 bases: TGCAGCGGCCTAGCGGGGGTTATCACAGATACGCAGTATTTT. This gives the protein CSGLAGVITDTQYF.

V and J are TRBV19 and TRBJ1-2, with no clear D. Trimming pared 1 base from V and 6 bases from J, leaving 9 bases between. CDR3 length: 13 residues. Germline V gene sequence: CDR1 LNHDA, CDR2 SQIVND (reference sequence). The CDR3 DNA follows: TGTGCCAGTAGTATAGCCGGGATCAATGGCTACACCTTC. Amino acids: CASSIAGINGYTF.

The genes are TRBV7-2 and TRBJ2-1, with no clear D. Trimming took off 0 bases at V and 9 bases at J, with 15 bases between the two ends. This CDR3 has 15 amino acids. Germline CDR1 and CDR2: SGHTA and FQGNSA. The CDR3 sequence: CASSLAYNPGSEQFF. CDR3 DNA sequence: TGTGCCAGCAGCTTAGCCTATAACCCCGGTAGTGAGCAGTTCTTC.

The genes are TRBV7-9 and TRBJ1-1; 8 bases are shared with TRBD1. After removal of 4 bases from V and 5 bases from J, the junction contained 6 bases not matched to a gene. Germline CDR1 SEHNR, CDR2 FQNEAQ (reference sequence). The CDR3 loop spans 14 amino acids. CDR3 nucleotide sequence: TGTGCCAGCAGCTGGCAGGGGGCGGGTACTGAAGCTTTCTTT. Translation gives CASSWQGAGTEAFF.

This clone appeared a single time. This chain links TRBV27 with TRBJ1-4; D is unclear. V was pared by 2 bases and J by 5 bases, with 9 bases between. CDR3 length: 14 amino acids. The germline V gene has CDR1 MNHEY and CDR2 SMNVEV (reference sequence). The CDR3 reads CASSLRGQNEKLFF. CDR3 sequence (DNA): TGTGCCAGCAGTTTACGTGGGCAAAATGAAAAACTGTTTTTT.

The gene calls are TRBV7-2 and TRBJ2-2; D gene uncertain. The CDR3 is made up of 13 amino acids. V was trimmed by 5 bases and J by 7 bases, leaving 11 bases between them. Looked up from germline, CDR1 is SGHTA and CDR2 is FQGNSA. The CDR3 DNA is TGTGCCAGCAGCCTACGGTCATACGGGGAGCTGTTTTTT. This translates into CASSLRSYGELFF.

This clone was detected once. J is TRBJ2-3 and V is TRBV30, with 9 bases aligning to TRBD2. The CDR3 is 15 residues long. V trimming: 0 bases; J trimming: 3 bases; junction bases outside the gene matches: 4. Germline V gene sequence: CDR1 GTSNPN, CDR2 SVGIG (reference sequence). As DNA, the CDR3 is TGTGCCTGGAGTGTCGCTAGCGGGATGACAGATACGCAGTATTTT. Its protein product is CAWSVASGMTDTQYF.

The V call is TRBV19, the J call TRBJ1-2, with TRBD1 matching 10 bases. J gave up 4 bases and V 4 bases, and 6 bases lay outside the gene matches. The germline V gene has CDR1 LNHDA and CDR2 SQIVND (reference sequence). The CDR3 runs to 15 residues. CDR3 loop: CASSKGDRGFYGYTF. The CDR3 DNA is TGTGCCAGTAGTAAGGGGGACAGGGGCTTCTATGGCTACACCTTC.